These T cell receptor beta chains were read from a single sample in a study of blood T cell repertoires in COVID-19. The method was immunoSEQ multiplex PCR; TCRdb's version includes in-frame clones alone and lacks a portion of them. The table lists tens of thousands of clones, nearly 80% of them singletons, with roughly 6% in the top ten. Sequenced material: peripheral blood. Receptors were obtained from a woman aged 55-70 years with acute or convalescent COVID-19. The CDR3 runs from the conserved cysteine through the conserved F or W. A D gene is named only where the DNA matches it firmly.

d_gene	len	j_gene	v_gene	CDR3aa
-	14	TRBJ2-7	TRBV5-1	CASSLGGQNYEQYF
-	18	TRBJ1-6	TRBV5-3	CARSLPTGSRGYNSPLHF
TRBD1	15	TRBJ1-5	TRBV6-5	CASNYQQGFNQPQHF
TRBD1	15	TRBJ1-4	TRBV15	CATSSPGTGREKLFF
-	13	TRBJ1-1	TRBV5-6	CASSLSMNTEAFF
-	14	TRBJ2-7	TRBV7-8	CASSLVGGPGEQYF
-	14	TRBJ2-3	TRBV4-2	CASSPRLPTDTQYF
-	15	TRBJ2-7	TRBV12-5	CASGLLQGGLYEQYF
-	14	TRBJ1-3	TRBV5-1	CASSLDYSGNTIYF
TRBD1	15	TRBJ2-2	TRBV15	CATSMGQGGTGELFF
-	14	TRBJ1-1	TRBV7-2	CASSLGAGNTEAFF
TRBD1	14	TRBJ2-1	TRBV7-6	CASSLGQAGNEQFF